This section outlines one TCR beta chain sequence together with its context. In the original processing: Reference gene primer amplification yielded estimated nucleated cell counts. Some clones are missing from TCRdb's copy, which holds only in-frame ones; the method was immunoSEQ multiplex PCR. D and trimming were read from the DNA, whereas the V and J calls and clone size are those reported in that table. The sample includes about 250,000 clones, around 83% seen only once; the top ten take about 9.6%. CDR3 length equals 14 residues. The V end was cut by 2 bases, the J end by 0 bases, with 10 bases between. Germline V CDR1 and CDR2: GTSNPN, SVGIG (reference sequence). The data are from a study of blood T cell repertoires in COVID-19. The wider study: The United States, Italy and Spain provided the acute and convalescent COVID-19 samples. PBMCs, B-cell-depleted T cells, or T cells provided the cDNA or gDNA that made up the material.

This TCR derives from a man older than 75 with acute or convalescent COVID-19. V is TRBV30 and J is TRBJ1-2; D possibly corresponds to TRBD1 (6 bases). Sequenced input: peripheral blood. The CDR3 nucleotides are TGTGCCTGGAGTCCAGGGGTTACTAACTATGGCTACACCTTC. Encoded protein: CAWSPGVTNYGYTF.